Below, one TCR beta chain is given with its context. What it recognizes is unknown. Preparation of the TCRbeta library involved a method that used unique molecular identifiers. TCRdb independently ran MiXCR on the PCR reads; one entry per CDR3 protein. The sample consists of about 580,000 distinct CDR3 sequences, about 21% of them appearing once. V was pared by 3 bases and J by 3 bases, with 9 bases between. The CDR3 extends over 15 amino acids. This entry belongs to a study of T-cell reconstitution after alpha-beta-depleted transplantation in children. Study-level findings and limits: Recipient T cells and thymic progenitors that survived gave rise to the high TCRbeta diversity observed at day 60 in some patients. Among T cells one year after transplant, newly produced cells accounted for most counts and diversity. Expanded clones from the graft, numbering several hundred, reportedly supplied alpha-beta T cells about two months after transplant.

V is TRBV12-3 or TRBV12-4 and J is TRBJ1-6; TRBD1 is a possible D gene (6 bases). Here the sequenced sample was PBMCs, mostly from graft donor cells, taken 360 days after TCRalphabeta/CD19-depleted stem cell transplant. This clonotype originated in a boy under two years old who had a stem cell transplant for acute myeloid leukemia, so the T cells may come from the graft donor. For the CDR3, the DNA is TGTGCCAGCAGTTTGCGGGACAACTATAATTCACCCCTCCACTTT. It is translated as CASSLRDNYNSPLHF.